Following are 11 T cell receptor beta chains from one sample sequenced in a study of T cell changes during pregnancy in multiple sclerosis. Here immunoSEQ multiplex PCR was the method, and the copy in TCRdb shows in-frame clones only, minus some. The data contain roughly 60,000 clones, 80% to 90% of them singletons. Sequenced material: CD4+ T cells from peripheral blood mononuclear cells, taken in the first trimester of pregnancy. These receptors were taken from a female donor with multiple sclerosis, enrolled in a pregnancy study.

The chain is built from TRBV18 and TRBJ2-5, with no clear D. From germline, CDR1 is KGHSH and CDR2 LQKENI. The CDR3 is 15 residues long. V lost 2 bases to trimming and J lost 2 bases, with 12 bases between them. The CDR3 protein is CASSPVRNGQETQYF. In DNA, the CDR3 is TGTGCCAGCTCACCAGTACGGAACGGGCAAGAGACCCAGTACTTC.

The gene calls are TRBV5-5 and TRBJ2-7; perhaps TRBD1 as D (5 bases). There are 15 residues in the CDR3. Germline CDR1 SGHKS, CDR2 YYEKEE (reference sequence). V was trimmed by 1 base and J by 4 bases, leaving 15 bases between them. In nucleotides, the CDR3 is TGTGCCAGCAGCTTGAGGTCCCAGGGTTCGTACGAGCAGTACTTC. Translated, it gives CASSLRSQGSYEQYF.

The chain is built from TRBV15 and TRBJ2-1, with TRBD2 identical over 13 bases. The CDR3 runs 18 residues. CDR1 is LNHNV and CDR2 is YYDKDF in the germline V gene (reference sequence). Trimming cost V 0 bases and J 4 bases; bases outside gene matches: 6. CDR3 in DNA: TGTGCCACCAGCAGAGATCTCGGGACTAGCGGGATATACAATGAGCAGTTCTTC. As protein: CATSRDLGTSGIYNEQFF.

V is TRBV5-1 and J is TRBJ2-1, with D perhaps matching TRBD2 (7 bases). Germline V gives CDR1 SGHRS, CDR2 YFSETQ. The ends were cut back, 2 bases at V and 0 bases at J, with 9 bases in the middle. The CDR3 runs to 15 residues. The CDR3 sequence is CASSLGGDSYNEQFF. The DNA for the CDR3 is TGCGCCAGCAGCTTAGGGGGGGACTCCTACAATGAGCAGTTCTTC.

This clone has a handful of counts. The J gene is TRBJ1-2, the V gene TRBV6-1; no clear D gene. Trimming took 6 bases from V and 0 from J, leaving 11 bases between them. The CDR3 has 14 amino acids. In germline, CDR1 is MNHNS, CDR2 SASEGT. The CDR3 DNA is TGTGCCAGCAGGACGAGAGCGACTAACTATGGCTACACCTTC. Protein sequence: CASRTRATNYGYTF.

This chain connects TRBV12-2 to TRBJ1-1; TRBD1, the table's D call, lacks a check against the DNA. TRBV12-2 is a known pseudogene. CDR3 length equals 11 residues. CDR3 DNA sequence: TGTGCAAGTCGCCTGGCAACTGAAGCTTTCTTT. It translates to CASRLATEAFF.

The chain couples TRBV18 to TRBJ2-7; 9 bases align to TRBD1. V shed 4 bases, J shed 7 bases, and the junction held 8 bases outside the gene matches. The CDR3 has 14 residues. Germline CDR1 KGHSH, CDR2 LQKENI. CDR3 coding DNA: TGTGCCAGCTCACTACGGACAGGGGTTGAGGAGCAGTACTTC. Residues: CASSLRTGVEEQYF.

V and J are TRBV11-3 and TRBJ2-5, with D possibly being TRBD1 (5 bases). This CDR3 region has 15 residues. Trimming removed 1 base at V and 5 bases at J, with 14 bases between. In germline, CDR1 is SGHNT, CDR2 YENEEA. The CDR3 region is CASSLATEVSETQYF. In DNA form, the CDR3 reads TGTGCCAGCAGCTTAGCGACAGAGGTCAGTGAGACCCAGTACTTC.

The chain links TRBV10-3 to TRBJ2-3; D might be TRBD2 (7 bases). The CDR3 loop spans 14 amino acids. Germline loops: CDR1 ENHRY, CDR2 SYGVKD. Between the trimmed V and J ends, which lost 3 bases and 6 bases, there was a span of 13 bases. The CDR3 DNA sequence: TGTGCCATCAGTGAATGGGGGGGCCCGGATACGCAGTATTTT. This codes for CAISEWGGPDTQYF.

The chain combines TRBV19 with TRBJ1-3; a weak D match, TRBD1 (5 bases). Between the trimmed V and J ends, which lost 4 bases and 0 bases, there was a span of 10 bases. This CDR3 spans 15 amino acids. In germline, CDR1 is LNHDA, CDR2 SQIVND (reference sequence). The CDR3 region is CASSTQDNSGNTIYF. The DNA of the CDR3 is TGTGCCAGTAGTACCCAGGACAACTCTGGAAACACCATATATTTT. Full variable domain (remainder filled in from reference TRBV19 and TRBJ1-3): DGGITQSPKYLFRKEGQNVTLSCEQNLNHDAMYWYRQDPGQGLRLIYYSQIVNDFQKGDIAEGYSVSREKKESFPLTVTSAQKNPTAFYLCASSTQDNSGNTIYFGEGSWLTVV.

The chain links TRBV19 to TRBJ2-1, with D possibly TRBD2 on 6 matching bases. Trimming removed 2 bases from V and 2 bases from J, with 13 bases in between. CDR1 and CDR2 from the germline V gene are LNHDA and SQIVND (reference sequence). The CDR3 runs to 16 residues. The DNA for the CDR3 is TGTGCCAGTAGTATACCCGGGGGAGACGCCTACAATGAGCAGTTCTTC. Protein product: CASSIPGGDAYNEQFF. The full variable domain, in which reference TRBV19 and TRBJ2-1 provide the parts outside the CDR3, is DGGITQSPKYLFRKEGQNVTLSCEQNLNHDAMYWYRQDPGQGLRLIYYSQIVNDFQKGDIAEGYSVSREKKESFPLTVTSAQKNPTAFYLCASSIPGGDAYNEQFFGPGTRLTVL.